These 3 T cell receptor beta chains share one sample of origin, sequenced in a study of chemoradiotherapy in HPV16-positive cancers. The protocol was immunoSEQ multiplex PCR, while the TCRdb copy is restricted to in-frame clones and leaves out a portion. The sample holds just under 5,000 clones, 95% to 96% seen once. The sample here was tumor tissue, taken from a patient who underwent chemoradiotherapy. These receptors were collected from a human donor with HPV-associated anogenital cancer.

CDR3 nucleotide sequence: TGCGCCAGCAGTGAGGCGGGGAAGGGAAATACGCAGTATTTT. This gives the protein CASSEAGKGNTQYF. The chain is built from TRBV10-2 and TRBJ2-3; TRBD2 is a possible D gene (6 bases). The CDR3 has 14 residues. V dropped 2 bases and J dropped 7 bases, with 13 bases sitting between them. The germline V gene has CDR1 WSHSY and CDR2 SAAADI.

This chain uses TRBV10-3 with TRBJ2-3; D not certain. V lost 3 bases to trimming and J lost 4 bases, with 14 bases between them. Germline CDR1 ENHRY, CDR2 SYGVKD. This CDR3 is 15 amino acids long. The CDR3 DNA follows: TGTGCCATCAGTGAAAAACTAACCAGAGCAGATACGCAGTATTTT. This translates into CAISEKLTRADTQYF.

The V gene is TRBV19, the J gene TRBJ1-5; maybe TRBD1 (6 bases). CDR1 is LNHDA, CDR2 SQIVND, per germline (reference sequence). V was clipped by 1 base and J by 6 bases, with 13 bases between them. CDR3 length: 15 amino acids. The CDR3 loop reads CASSIGRQESQPQHF. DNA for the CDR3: TGTGCCAGTAGTATAGGCAGACAGGAGAGTCAGCCCCAGCATTTT.